This passage covers 16 T cell receptor beta chains from one sample sequenced in a study of blood T cell repertoires in COVID-19. The data were produced by immunoSEQ multiplex PCR, yet TCRdb's version contains in-frame clones alone and is incomplete. Of about 60,000 clones in the sample, 86% were seen once. The sequencing input was peripheral blood. All receptors derive from a man aged 40-49 years with acute or convalescent COVID-19.

The rearrangement joins TRBV11-2 to TRBJ1-3; 11 nucleotides align to TRBD1. Germline V gene data show CDR1 as SGHAT and CDR2 as FQNNGV. The trim removed 3 bases at V and 2 bases at J, leaving 0 bases unmatched. The CDR3 contains 15 residues. The CDR3 DNA sequence: TGTGCCAGCAGCTTGGGACAGGGGGCTGGAAACACCATATATTTT. Its protein product is CASSLGQGAGNTIYF.

CDR3 in amino acids: CAWNTGPRGNTIYF. CDR3 DNA: TGTGCCTGGAATACAGGGCCCAGGGGAAACACCATATATTTT. The rearrangement joins TRBV30 to TRBJ1-3; D is possibly TRBD1 (6 bases). Per the germline V gene, CDR1 is GTSNPN and CDR2 is SVGIG (reference sequence). The CDR3 loop spans 14 amino acids. Between the trimmed V and J ends, which lost 4 bases and 4 bases, there was a span of 14 bases.

This chain links TRBV15 with TRBJ1-2; TRBD1 is a possible D gene (6 bases). Germline lookup yields CDR1 LNHNV and CDR2 YYDKDF (reference sequence). Trimming removed 5 bases at V and 8 bases at J, with 18 bases between. The CDR3 spans 14 residues. Here the CDR3 DNA reads TGTGCCACCAGCGGGGGGGGCCCGGGAGGAGGCTACACCTTC. Translated, it gives CATSGGGPGGGYTF.

This clone has more than one count but fewer than ten. The rearrangement joins TRBV4-2 to TRBJ1-4; unclear D gene. Germline-derived CDR1 and CDR2 are LGHNA and YNFKEQ. Trimming cost V 4 bases and J 4 bases, with 10 bases left between them. The CDR3 is 14 amino acids. The CDR3 nucleotides read TGTGCCAGCAGCCTCGGAGGAGATAATGAAAAACTGTTTTTT. Protein sequence: CASSLGGDNEKLFF.

The chain uses TRBV10-2 and TRBJ1-5; D might be TRBD1 (5 bases). V was pared by 4 bases and J by 3 bases, with 10 bases between. Germline V gives CDR1 WSHSY, CDR2 SAAADI. The length of the CDR3 is 14 residues. CDR3 sequence: CASSGATVNQPQHF. The CDR3 nucleotides are TGCGCCAGCAGTGGGGCGACAGTCAATCAGCCCCAGCATTTT.

The chain has TRBV7-9 and TRBJ1-1; D might be TRBD1 (5 bases). CDR3 length: 14 amino acids. Per germline, CDR1 SEHNR and CDR2 FQNEAQ (reference sequence). Trimming stripped 1 base from V and 1 base from J, with 7 bases between. The DNA of the CDR3 is TGTGCCAGCAGCTTAGGAGGACAGAACACTGAAGCTTTCTTT. Its protein is CASSLGGQNTEAFF.

The rearrangement uses TRBV4-1 and TRBJ1-2; D is uncertain. The CDR3 runs to 15 residues. The V and J ends lost 0 bases and 3 bases respectively, with 11 bases between them. Germline CDR1 is MGHRA and CDR2 is YSYEKL. CDR3 nucleotide sequence: TGCGCCAGCAGCCAAGATGGATCCGGGGACTATGGCTACACCTTC. It is translated as CASSQDGSGDYGYTF.

The rearrangement uses TRBV29-1 and TRBJ1-4; D is uncertain. Per the germline V gene, CDR1 is SQVTM and CDR2 is ANQGSEA. The CDR3 is 16 amino acids. The germline V and J ends were trimmed by 7 bases and 5 bases, with 23 bases remaining between them. Written as DNA, the CDR3 is TGCAGCGCCGCCACTCGGTTGCCAACGGGGAATGAAAAACTGTTTTTT. It yields the protein CSAATRLPTGNEKLFF.

This clone has just one count. V gene TRBV5-4 combines with J gene TRBJ2-5; the match to TRBD2 covers 12 bases. Germline V gene data show CDR1 as SGHNT and CDR2 as YYREEE (reference sequence). The CDR3 spans 16 residues. Germline trimming cut 4 bases from V and 1 base from J; bases unmatched to any gene: 5. DNA of the CDR3: TGTGCCAGCAGCCCGGCTAGCGGGGGGGCCCAAGAGACCCAGTACTTC. Translation gives CASSPASGGAQETQYF. The full variable domain, its missing parts supplied by reference TRBV5-4 and TRBJ2-5, is ETGVTQSPTHLIKTRGQQVTLRCSSQSGHNTVSWYQQALGQGPQFIFQYYREEENGRGNFPPRFSGLQFPNYSSELNVNALELDDSALYLCASSPASGGAQETQYFGPGTRLLVL.

V usage is TRBV9 and J usage is TRBJ1-2; D is possibly TRBD1 (5 bases). This CDR3 contains 15 residues. Per germline, CDR1 SGDLS and CDR2 YYNGEE. V was trimmed by 6 bases and J by 8 bases, leaving 23 bases between them. Here the CDR3 DNA reads TGTGCCAGCACCCCCTCGGCAGGGAATTTGGGGGGCTACACCTTC. Its translation: CASTPSAGNLGGYTF.

The rearrangement uses TRBV3-1 (or the pseudogene TRBV3-2) and TRBJ1-2; D possibly corresponds to TRBD1 (5 bases). CDR1 is LGHDT and CDR2 is YNNKEL in the germline V gene (reference sequence). The V and J ends lost 3 bases and 0 bases respectively, with 11 bases between them. The CDR3 is 15 residues long. The CDR3 bases are TGTGCCAGCAGCCAGGGTCAGGGTGCTAACTATGGCTACACCTTC. Translating it yields CASSQGQGANYGYTF.

The genes are TRBV10-3 and TRBJ1-2, with D tentatively TRBD1 (6 bases). The CDR3 loop spans 13 amino acids. Germline V gene data show CDR1 as ENHRY and CDR2 as SYGVKD. V lost 6 bases, J lost 8 bases, and 16 bases lay in between. CDR3 bases: TGTGCCATCAGGGACAGTGAAGTACTGGGCTACACCTTC. Translating gives CAIRDSEVLGYTF.

This clone was recorded once. The chain carries TRBV30 and TRBJ1-5, with no clear D. The germline CDR1 and CDR2 sequences are GTSNPN and SVGIG (reference sequence). The CDR3 is 14 residues long. Trimming shortened V by 0 bases and J by 4 bases, and 10 bases separated the two germline ends. This CDR3 is CAWSVELTNQPQHF. The CDR3 coding sequence is TGTGCCTGGAGTGTAGAACTGACAAATCAGCCCCAGCATTTT.

V is TRBV18 and J is TRBJ2-5, with 8 bases that match TRBD1. The germline V gene has CDR1 KGHSH and CDR2 LQKENI. The junction had 9 bases not matched to a gene; V was cut back by 8 bases and J by 4 bases. The CDR3 runs 14 residues. The CDR3 is CASAGQGLRETQYF. The CDR3 DNA sequence: TGTGCCAGCGCCGGACAGGGTCTAAGAGAGACCCAGTACTTC.

The rearrangement links TRBV18 to TRBJ2-3; weak D call: TRBD2 (6 bases). Trimming stripped 6 bases from V and 6 bases from J, with 7 bases between. The CDR3 sequence is 11 residues long. The V gene's germline CDR1 is KGHSH and CDR2 LQKENI. CDR3 sequence reads: CASSAGDTQYF. The CDR3, as DNA: TGTGCCAGCTCTGCGGGGGATACGCAGTATTTT.

The chain employs TRBV3-1 (or the pseudogene TRBV3-2) and TRBJ1-1, with D possibly TRBD1 on 5 matching bases. Germline V CDR1 and CDR2: LGHDT, YNNKEL (reference sequence). V gave up 0 bases and J gave up 6 bases, with 17 bases separating them. The CDR3 extends over 16 amino acids. CDR3 sequence (DNA): TGTGCCAGCAGCCAAGATTGGCAGGGTCTGTTTTCTGAAGCTTTCTTT. Translated, it gives CASSQDWQGLFSEAFF.